Following are 18 T cell receptor beta chains from one sample sequenced in a study of sequential checkpoint blockade in melanoma (dated by TCRdb to between 2019 and 2020). Receptors were amplified or captured by the immunoSEQ multiplex PCR assay. This immuneACCESS table, as held by TCRdb, lists in-frame sequences with V and J called but not all clones. Of the missing ones, under half trace to an unresolved V gene in checked studies; the others have no known cause. This sample has more than 30,000 clones in its table, and 80% to 90% of those were observed once. The ten top clones hold 22% of the sample. The treatment or condition tag for this specimen amounts to: randomized to nivolumab then ipilimumab (arm A) or the reverse (arm B). Sequencing used CD8+ T cells sorted from blood (inferred from file names), obtained from a patient given nivolumab and ipilimumab in sequence. These TCRs come from a human donor with melanoma.

V usage is TRBV5-6 and J usage is TRBJ2-2, with 13 bases matching TRBD2. Germline V gene lookup returns CDR1 SGHDT and CDR2 YYEEEE. J lost 4 bases, V lost 6 bases, and 6 bases had no gene match. The CDR3 spans 16 residues. CDR3 bases: TGTGCCAGCACCTCCGGGACTAGCGGGGCCACCGGGGAGCTGTTTTTT. This sequence encodes CASTSGTSGATGELFF.

The chain carries TRBV15 and TRBJ2-3; possibly TRBD1 for D (5 bases). The CDR3 runs 17 residues. Trimming shortened V by 3 bases and J by 0 bases, and 16 bases separated the two germline ends. CDR1 is LNHNV, CDR2 YYDKDF, per germline (reference sequence). CDR3 nucleotide sequence: TGTGCCACCAGCAGCTCTACAGGCCTAGGGAGCACAGATACGCAGTATTTT. It is translated as CATSSSTGLGSTDTQYF.

This chain uses TRBV19 with TRBJ2-2; D might be TRBD1 (6 bases). Between the trimmed V and J ends, which lost 5 bases and 3 bases, there was a span of 13 bases. Germline lookup yields CDR1 LNHDA and CDR2 SQIVND (reference sequence). This CDR3 comprises 15 residues. The CDR3 sequence: CASSYRVGDTGELFF. Here the CDR3 DNA reads TGTGCCAGTAGTTACAGGGTGGGGGACACCGGGGAGCTGTTTTTT.

The chain links TRBV6-5 to TRBJ2-5; D gene uncertain. Trimming removed 1 base at V and 2 bases at J, with 8 bases between. The CDR3 consists of 14 residues. Germline V lookup: CDR1 MNHEY, CDR2 SVGAGI. The CDR3 region is CASSYWAAQETQYF. The CDR3, as DNA: TGTGCCAGCAGTTACTGGGCAGCTCAAGAGACCCAGTACTTC.

This rearrangement joins TRBV9 to TRBJ1-5, with no clear D. This CDR3 comprises 14 residues. V gave up 0 bases and J gave up 7 bases, with 11 bases separating them. Germline assignment: CDR1 SGDLS and CDR2 YYNGEE. DNA of the CDR3: TGTGCCAGCAGCGTAGATGGAGGTACGCAGCCCCAGCATTTT. The encoded protein is CASSVDGGTQPQHF.

The count of this clone is one. Germline and junction disagree at one end, which may indicate a read error. This chain connects TRBV6-1 to TRBJ2-7, with a tentative D call TRBD2 (7 bases). CDR1 is MNHNS, CDR2 SASEGT, per germline. The CDR3 has 14 amino acids. In nucleotides, the CDR3 is TGTGCCAGCCGTGAGGGGGGGGGTCCCTACGAGCAGTACTTC. Translated: CASREGGGPYEQYF.

The chain recombines TRBV7-2 with TRBJ1-5; D is possibly TRBD1 (5 bases). Trimming shortened V by 5 bases and J by 7 bases, and 21 bases separated the two germline ends. Per the germline V gene, CDR1 is SGHTA and CDR2 is FQGNSA. The CDR3 runs 16 residues. CDR3: CASSITWPGIGQPQHF. CDR3 in DNA: TGTGCCAGCAGCATTACATGGCCAGGGATTGGACAGCCCCAGCATTTT.

The CDR3 coding sequence is TGTGCCTGGAGTGGGAGGACTAGGCGTTACGAGCAGTACTTC. It is translated as CAWSGRTRRYEQYF. The chain employs TRBV30 and TRBJ2-7; 7 nucleotides align to TRBD2. The CDR3 loop spans 14 amino acids. CDR1 and CDR2 from the germline V gene are GTSNPN and SVGIG (reference sequence). Trimming removed 1 base from V and 4 bases from J; junction bases left unmatched: 7. Based on the CDR3 plus reference TRBV30 and TRBJ2-7, the full variable domain is SQTIHQWPATLVQPVGSPLSLECTVEGTSNPNLYWYRQAAGRGLQLLFYSVGIGQISSEVPQNLSASRPQDRQFILSSKKLLLSDSGFYLCAWSGRTRRYEQYFGPGTRLTVT.

There are a few counts of this clone. A single base is all that separates this from a far larger clone, so a read error is likely. This same CDR3 is encoded by further DNA sequences in the sample. The chain couples TRBV7-6 to TRBJ2-7, with TRBD1 matching over 10 bases. After removal of 5 bases from V and 4 bases from J, the junction contained 8 bases not matched to a gene. The V gene's germline CDR1 is SGHVS and CDR2 FNYEAQ. This CDR3 has 15 amino acids. CDR3 amino acids: CASSPGQGEGYEQYF. The CDR3 bases are TGTGCCAGCAGCCCTGGACAGGGGGAAGGGTACGAGCAGTACTTC.

This clone was counted a single time. The chain is built from TRBV4-1 and TRBJ2-7, with 8 positions matching TRBD1. CDR1 and CDR2 from the germline V gene are MGHRA and YSYEKL. V lost 6 bases and J lost 6; bases outside the gene matches: 10. The CDR3 is 14 amino acids. The CDR3 loop reads CASSGRTGWSEQYF. The CDR3 DNA reads as TGCGCCAGCAGTGGGCGGACAGGGTGGTCCGAGCAGTACTTC.

V is TRBV30 and J is TRBJ2-7, with 9 nucleotides matching TRBD1. CDR3 length: 13 amino acids. The germline V gene has CDR1 GTSNPN and CDR2 SVGIG (reference sequence). Trimming at V came to 7 bases and at J to 3 bases, leaving 7 bases not matched to a gene. CDR3 nucleotide sequence: TGTGCCTACAGGGGGCGCGGGCGCTACGAGCAGTACTTC. Translating it yields CAYRGRGRYEQYF.

The chain is built from TRBV6-5 and TRBJ2-5; 8 bases match TRBD1. With 4 bases clipped from V and 5 bases from J, the junction kept 6 bases outside the gene matches. Germline CDR1 reads MNHEY; CDR2 reads SVGAGI. The CDR3 runs 14 residues. The CDR3 protein is CASSSGQGWETQYF. The DNA of the CDR3 is TGTGCCAGCAGTTCCGGACAGGGTTGGGAGACCCAGTACTTC.

This chain joins TRBV19 and TRBJ2-1; 9 bases line up with TRBD1. This CDR3 is built from 16 residues. Trimming at V came to 5 bases and at J to 2 bases, leaving 7 bases not matched to a gene. Germline V gene sequence: CDR1 LNHDA, CDR2 SQIVND (reference sequence). The CDR3 DNA reads as TGTGCCAGTAGTCTTGCCGGGACAGGGCCCTACAATGAGCAGTTCTTC. Translating gives CASSLAGTGPYNEQFF.

By share, this clone ranks as medium-sized. The genes are TRBV28 and TRBJ2-1, with 8 bases lining up with TRBD2. The CDR3 is 19 residues long. CDR1 and CDR2 from the germline V gene are MDHEN and SYDVKM. With 8 bases clipped from V and 1 base from J, the junction kept 19 bases outside the gene matches. CDR3 sequence: CASAPHGGVSRGSYNEQFF. The CDR3 DNA follows: TGTGCCAGCGCCCCTCACGGGGGGGTGTCTCGAGGGTCCTACAATGAGCAGTTCTTC.

The genes are TRBV14 and TRBJ2-3; the match to TRBD2 covers 7 bases. The CDR3 totals 16 residues. CDR1 and CDR2 (germline): SGHDN, FVKESK. Germline trimming cut 0 bases from V and 5 bases from J; bases unmatched to any gene: 8. The CDR3 protein is CASSQDWREYIDTQYF. CDR3 DNA: TGTGCCAGCAGCCAAGATTGGCGGGAGTACATAGATACGCAGTATTTT.

The chain carries TRBV11-2 and TRBJ1-2; weak D call: TRBD1 (5 bases). The CDR3 runs to 13 residues. Trimming removed 4 bases from V and 8 bases from J, with 14 bases in between. Germline lookup yields CDR1 SGHAT and CDR2 FQNNGV. The CDR3 DNA follows: TGTGCCAGCAGCTCCGGGGGGAGCCTAGGCTACACCTTC. Its protein product is CASSSGGSLGYTF.

The sample holds one count of this clone. The V gene is TRBV6-5, the J gene TRBJ2-7, with D hard to call. V dropped 6 bases and J dropped 2 bases, with 8 bases sitting between them. Germline loops: CDR1 MNHEY, CDR2 SVGAGI. This CDR3 contains 12 residues. In nucleotides, the CDR3 is TGTGCCAGCAGCGACCGGGCCTACGAGCAGTACTTC. Translation gives CASSDRAYEQYF.

The rearrangement links TRBV28 to TRBJ2-7, with 9 bases fitting TRBD1. The CDR3 runs 14 residues. Germline values: CDR1 MDHEN, CDR2 SYDVKM. The V gene end was trimmed by 7 bases and the J gene end by 2 bases; junction bases not matched to a gene: 6. The CDR3 nucleotides read TGTGCCAGCACGATACAGGGGGCAACCTACGAGCAGTACTTC. This encodes CASTIQGATYEQYF.